The sequence of this TCR beta chain was determined in a study of OX40 agonist ivuxolimab in advanced cancers. Study-level background: Eligibility admitted prior anti-PD-1, anti-PD-L1 or anti-CTLA-4 therapy; roughly 37% had some.

The CDR3 consists of 15 residues. The V and J ends lost 4 bases and 1 base respectively, with 13 bases between them. CDR1 is MDHEN, CDR2 SYDVKM, per germline. Measured with immunoSEQ multiplex PCR; TCRdb has only the in-frame clones, and not every one. In the table there are tens of thousands of clones, 90% of which are singletons. The V call is TRBV28, the J call TRBJ2-5; D possibly matches TRBD1 or TRBD2 (5 bases each). The input for sequencing was CD4+ or CD8+ T cells sorted from blood, taken in a trial of the OX40 agonist ivuxolimab. This sequence originates from an adult with an advanced solid tumor such as melanoma, head and neck, liver or kidney cancer. The CDR3 DNA is TGTGCCAGCAGTTCCGGTAGGGGACCCCAAGAGACCCAGTACTTC. Protein sequence: CASSSGRGPQETQYF.